This TCR beta chain was identified in a study of blood T cell repertoires in COVID-19. V was pared by 7 bases and J by 6 bases, with 7 bases of the junction left unmatched. The CDR3 length is 14 residues. Germline CDR1 is MRHNA and CDR2 is SNTAGT. Participants were aged roughly 18 to 90 years, lived in roughly 23 US areas, and enrolled virtually. The assay was immunoSEQ multiplex PCR, and TCRdb's table has in-frame clones only and misses some. The sample lists around 200,000 clones, roughly 87% occurring once. Sequencing was done on a sample of PBMCs or T cells enriched from blood (not recorded which). The chain recombines TRBV6-4 with TRBJ1-5; TRBD1 matches at 9 bases. This clonotype originated in a man aged 18 to 30 with acute COVID-19. This chain's CDR3 is CASNRDRVLQPQHF. CDR3 in DNA: TGTGCCAGCAACCGGGACAGGGTCCTTCAGCCCCAGCATTTT.